This TCR beta chain was recorded in a study of response to subunit inactivated influenza vaccine. From the RT-PCR reads, TCRdb called clonotypes with MiXCR, one entry per CDR3 protein. The table lists roughly 540,000 distinct CDR3 sequences, 20% to 25% of them singletons. The CDR3 spans 13 residues. V lost 1 base and J 8 bases, leaving 11 bases between the germline ends. The same data also contributed to another study, on T cells expressing NK-cell markers. This second study notes: UMIs were included in TCR beta cDNA generated by 5'RACE template switching. According to the study, TCR beta repertoires originated from sorted CD3+CD56+NKG2C+, CD3+CD56+NKG2C- and CD3+CD56-NKG2C+ T cells. About 1.0-8% of CD8+ T cells in over five donors belonged to dominant NKG2C+ clonotypes. These clonotypes also led the CD3+CD56-NKG2C+ fraction in a handful of donors.

This TCR was sampled from a man between 45 and 60 years old who received an inactivated influenza vaccine. V and J are TRBV12-3 or TRBV12-4 and TRBJ1-2; D possibly corresponds to TRBD1 (6 bases). The sequencing here drew on CD4+ T cells sorted from PBMCs, taken roughly 12 days after vaccination. CDR3 in DNA: TGTGCCAGCAGTTTAGACGGCAGGGGAGGCTACACCTTC. It specifies CASSLDGRGGYTF.